What follows are 20 T cell receptor beta chains derived from one specimen sequenced in a study of Tregs in tolerant kidney transplant recipients. This table comes from immunoSEQ multiplex PCR, and its TCRdb copy is limited to in-frame clones, with some not included. Of nearly 95,000 clones listed, 80% to 95% are singletons. The sample in question was CD4+ T cells from blood, obtained before the transplant. These receptor sequences come from a human donor who received a combined kidney and bone marrow transplant.

V gene TRBV9 combines with J gene TRBJ2-3; 10 bases line up with TRBD2. The CDR3 sequence is 20 residues long. V was pared by 0 bases and J by 4 bases, with 17 bases of the junction left unmatched. CDR1 SGDLS and CDR2 YYNGEE come from the germline V gene. The CDR3: CASSVVGEILSGRVADTQYF. The CDR3 bases are TGTGCCAGCAGCGTAGTAGGAGAGATACTGAGCGGGAGGGTTGCAGATACGCAGTATTTT.

DNA of the CDR3: TGTGCCAGCAGTAACCACGACAGGGCGTCACCCCTCCACTTT. It encodes CASSNHDRASPLHF. V usage is TRBV6-5 and J usage is TRBJ1-6; the match to TRBD1 covers 7 bases. Germline values: CDR1 MNHEY, CDR2 SVGAGI. The ends lost 5 bases at V and 10 bases at J; junction bases unmatched: 8. The CDR3 totals 14 residues.

The chain combines TRBV29-1 with TRBJ2-3, with a tentative D call TRBD1 (6 bases). Trimming pared 3 bases from V and 1 base from J, leaving 14 bases between. The germline V gene has CDR1 SQVTM and CDR2 ANQGSEA. The CDR3 covers 15 residues. The DNA of the CDR3 is TGCAGCGTTGATCCCACCGCAGGGGGCACAGATACGCAGTATTTT. Translated, it gives CSVDPTAGGTDTQYF.

The chain carries TRBV18 and TRBJ2-7; 7 nucleotides agree with TRBD2. The germline V gene encodes CDR1 KGHSH and CDR2 LQKENI. Trimming took 2 bases from V and 3 from J; bases not matched to a gene: 4. The CDR3 totals 14 residues. CDR3 protein: CASSPSAGDYEQYF. CDR3 coding DNA: TGTGCCAGCTCACCATCTGCGGGGGACTACGAGCAGTACTTC.

This clone has just a few counts. The chain has TRBV18 and TRBJ1-4; TRBD1 might be the D (5 bases). The CDR3 consists of 15 residues. Germline V gives CDR1 KGHSH, CDR2 LQKENI. The V end was cut by 1 base, the J end by 6 bases, with 12 bases between. CDR3 region: CASSPRGLGDEKLFF. The CDR3 DNA sequence: TGTGCCAGCTCACCACGGGGACTAGGTGATGAAAAACTGTTTTTT.

The V call is TRBV5-1, the J call TRBJ1-3; D not certain. CDR3 length: 16 amino acids. V dropped 0 bases and J dropped 2 bases, with 12 bases sitting between them. The germline CDR1 and CDR2 sequences are SGHRS and YFSETQ. CDR3 region: CASSLGDTKTGNTIYF. The CDR3 coding sequence is TGCGCCAGCAGCTTGGGTGACACCAAAACTGGAAACACCATATATTTT.

The chain joins TRBV29-1 to TRBJ2-5; 8 bases are a match to TRBD1. The closer fit of TRBJ2-7 to the DNA end suggests the J call may be wrong. Germline lookup yields CDR1 SQVTM and CDR2 ANQGSEA. The CDR3 is made up of 13 amino acids. CDR3 in amino acids: CSVAKDRVYEQYF. The CDR3 DNA is TGCAGCGTTGCAAAGGACAGGGTCTACGAGCAGTACTTC.

The V and J genes are TRBV7-9 and TRBJ1-1, with D maybe TRBD1 (5 bases). Germline CDR1 is SEHNR and CDR2 is FQNEAQ (reference sequence). CDR3 size: 14 residues. Trimming shortened V by 4 bases and J by 4 bases, and 13 bases separated the two germline ends. The CDR3 sequence: CASSSLGEVTEAFF. In DNA form, the CDR3 reads TGTGCCAGCAGCTCCCTGGGGGAGGTCACTGAAGCTTTCTTT.

This clone was counted a single time. This chain uses TRBV27 with TRBJ2-2; D uncertain. The germline CDR1 and CDR2 sequences are MNHEY and SMNVEV (reference sequence). Trimming shortened V by 0 bases and J by 5 bases, and 10 bases separated the two germline ends. CDR3 length: 15 residues. The CDR3 nucleotides read TGTGCCAGCAGTTTATCTGGCAGGTATACCGGGGAGCTGTTTTTT. Translating gives CASSLSGRYTGELFF.

The gene calls are TRBV28 and TRBJ2-4; D might be TRBD2 (6 bases). CDR3 size: 13 residues. CDR1 and CDR2 from the germline V gene are MDHEN and SYDVKM. Trimming removed 7 bases from V and 0 bases from J, with 7 bases in between. The CDR3 loop is CASTGGAKNIQYF. The DNA for the CDR3 is TGTGCCAGCACCGGGGGAGCCAAAAACATTCAGTACTTC.

This clone was picked up a small number of times. V usage is TRBV6-5 and J usage is TRBJ1-4; D is unresolved. CDR1 MNHEY and CDR2 SVGAGI come from the germline V gene. The CDR3 has 13 amino acids. V was trimmed by 4 bases and J by 5 bases, leaving 8 bases between them. DNA of the CDR3: TGTGCCAGCAGTTCGGGATACAATGAAAAACTGTTTTTT. Protein: CASSSGYNEKLFF.

This chain uses TRBV27 with TRBJ1-1, with 7 bases fitting TRBD1. Losses at the gene ends were 2 bases for V and 4 bases for J; bases not matched to a gene: 13. Looked up from germline, CDR1 is MNHEY and CDR2 is SMNVEV (reference sequence). CDR3 size: 17 residues. Here the CDR3 reads CASSLKGQYLPSTEAFF. CDR3 DNA: TGTGCCAGCAGTTTAAAGGGACAGTATCTACCGTCCACTGAAGCTTTCTTT.

This chain uses TRBV14 with TRBJ2-2; D call uncertain. V was clipped by 4 bases and J by 7 bases, with 13 bases between them. CDR3 length: 14 residues. Germline CDR1 is SGHDN and CDR2 is FVKESK. CDR3 sequence (DNA): TGTGCCAGCAGCCGCCAGGTATCCCGCGGGGAGCTGTTTTTT. Residues: CASSRQVSRGELFF. The variable domain in full, completed from reference TRBV14 and TRBJ2-2, reads EAGVTQFPSHSVIEKGQTVTLRCDPISGHDNLYWYRRVMGKEIKFLLHFVKESKQDESGMPNNRFLAERTGGTYSTLKVQPAELEDSGVYFCASSRQVSRGELFFGEGSRLTVL.

This chain joins TRBV27 and TRBJ2-3, with 9 nucleotides matching TRBD2. J lost 0 bases, V lost 5 bases, and 9 bases had no gene match. The CDR3 spans 17 residues. Per germline, CDR1 MNHEY and CDR2 SMNVEV (reference sequence). The CDR3 nucleotides are TGTGCCAGCAGTCCCCCCCGGCTAGCGGGGAGCACAGATACGCAGTATTTT. It translates to CASSPPRLAGSTDTQYF.

The chain joins TRBV5-1 to TRBJ1-1, with D unclear. Between the trimmed V and J ends, which lost 3 bases and 1 base, there was a span of 10 bases. Looked up from germline, CDR1 is SGHRS and CDR2 is YFSETQ. The CDR3 totals 14 residues. The DNA for the CDR3 is TGCGCCAGCAGCTCCAGTATTCGGAACACTGAAGCTTTCTTT. Its protein is CASSSSIRNTEAFF.

This clone appeared once. The V and J genes are TRBV27 and TRBJ2-7, with 7 positions matching TRBD1. The CDR3 is 14 residues long. The trim removed 6 bases at V and 1 base at J, leaving 6 bases unmatched. Germline assignment: CDR1 MNHEY and CDR2 SMNVEV (reference sequence). The CDR3 DNA reads TGTGCCAGCAGGAGAGGGACAGATTCCTACGAGCAGTACTTC. Protein: CASRRGTDSYEQYF.

The J gene is TRBJ2-5, the V gene TRBV5-1; 8 nucleotides match TRBD2. The CDR3 is 15 residues long. The germline gives CDR1 SGHRS, CDR2 YFSETQ. The V segment lost 0 bases and the J segment 5 bases; nucleotides outside the gene matches: 6. For the CDR3, the DNA is TGCGCCAGCAGCTTGGATAGCGGGGTCAGGGAGACCCAGTACTTC. This sequence encodes CASSLDSGVRETQYF.

V and J are TRBV30 and TRBJ2-5; 8 positions match TRBD2. The CDR3 is 13 amino acids. CDR1 is GTSNPN and CDR2 is SVGIG in the germline V gene (reference sequence). V dropped 4 bases and J dropped 2; count of bases not matched to a gene: 3. The CDR3 sequence: CAWMGGRQETQYF. The DNA of the CDR3 is TGTGCCTGGATGGGCGGGAGGCAAGAGACCCAGTACTTC.

The chain couples TRBV7-2 to TRBJ1-4; 7 nucleotides match TRBD1. The CDR3 consists of 16 residues. The germline gives CDR1 SGHTA, CDR2 FQGNSA. Trimming at V came to 8 bases and at J to 0 bases, leaving 9 bases not matched to a gene. CDR3: CASQGQVRATNEKLFF. The CDR3 DNA is TGTGCCAGCCAAGGACAGGTTAGGGCAACTAATGAAAAACTGTTTTTT.

CDR3 protein: CASSQVEGAGYTF. The CDR3 DNA reads as TGTGCCAGCAGCCAAGTCGAGGGGGCCGGCTACACCTTC. The rearrangement joins TRBV4-2 to TRBJ1-2, with 7 bases aligning to TRBD1. V lost 1 base to trimming and J lost 8 bases; unmatched junction nucleotides: 4. This CDR3 is built from 13 residues. Germline lookup yields CDR1 LGHNA and CDR2 YNFKEQ.